The 23 T cell receptor beta chains reported below all come from one sample, sequenced in a study of regulatory T cells in long-lasting Graves disease. According to the study, TCR beta libraries were built with iRepertoire HTBI primers and CDR3-region Arm-PCR. TCRdb re-derived calls from the multiplex PCR reads in MiXCR, one entry per CDR3 protein. The sample has approximately 360,000 distinct CDR3 sequences, approximately 12% seen once; the top ten hold approximately 19%. Time point in this sample: newly diagnosed GD, antithyroid drugs for less than 3 months. PBMC-extracted RNA yielded the TCR library. The sample was also linked to a second study, of T cells in Graves' hyperthyroidism and ophthalmopathy.

This material consisted of peripheral blood mononuclear cells (PBMCs), taken at new diagnosis, from a patient treated with antithyroid drugs. Receptors were obtained from a woman aged 18-30 years with Graves disease.

This clonotype was observed many times. This chain connects TRBV18 to TRBJ1-2; 7 bases agree with TRBD1. This CDR3 region has 16 residues. The germline CDR1 and CDR2 sequences are KGHSH and LQKENI. Trimming cost V 0 bases and J 4 bases; bases outside gene matches: 8. The CDR3 nucleotides read TGTGCCAGCTCACCACCTCCAGGGGGACGGGGCTATGGCTACACCTTC. This translates into CASSPPPGGRGYGYTF.

This clonotype showed up many times. This rearrangement joins TRBV27 to TRBJ2-7; D is undetermined. V was shortened by 3 bases and J by 6 bases, with 15 bases between the two germline ends. The CDR3 loop spans 14 amino acids. Germline assignment: CDR1 MNHEY and CDR2 SMNVEV (reference sequence). CDR3 in DNA: TGTGCCAGCAGTTTTAGGGAACTGCCCCTCGAGCAGTACTTC. This gives the protein CASSFRELPLEQYF.

Concerning this clonotype itself: A clone one base away is much larger, so this may be a read error. The chain couples TRBV18 to TRBJ2-3, with D possibly matching TRBD1 (6 bases). Judging by the DNA end, TRBJ1-5 fits better; the J call may be wrong. Germline loops: CDR1 KGHSH, CDR2 LQKENI. CDR3 length equals 14 residues. This CDR3 is CASSPSPGADTQHF. DNA of the CDR3: TGTGCCAGCTCACCAAGCCCGGGGGCAGATACGCAGCATTTT.

This clonotype was found a few times. A read error is possible here, since a much larger clone lies one base away. CDR3 DNA: TGTGCCAGCAGTTTAGCACTCTCGAGGAACACTGAAGCTTTCTTT. Translating gives CASSLALSRNTEAFF. The chain carries TRBV27 and TRBJ1-1; D not certain. The CDR3 spans 15 residues. V lost 2 bases and J 1 base, leaving 11 bases between the germline ends. Per germline, CDR1 MNHEY and CDR2 SMNVEV (reference sequence).

This clonotype has only one observation. The chain has TRBV19 and TRBJ1-5, with D possibly matching TRBD1 (6 bases). CDR3 length equals 15 residues. Germline CDR1 reads LNHDA; CDR2 reads SQIVND (reference sequence). V shed 6 bases and J shed 1 base, with 13 bases lying between them. This chain's CDR3 is CASRYRDQSNQPQHF. In nucleotides, the CDR3 is TGTGCCAGTAGGTACAGGGATCAGAGCAATCAGCCCCAGCATTTT.

Worth noting for this clonotype: Because the CDR3 is missing its conserved closing phenylalanine or tryptophan, this is likely a read error. The chain links TRBV29-1 to TRBJ2-3; possible D gene TRBD1, 5 bases. The better agreement between TRBJ1-1 and the DNA end casts doubt on the J call. The V gene's germline CDR1 is SQVTM and CDR2 ANQGSEA. The CDR3 covers 17 residues. CDR3 DNA: TGCAGCGTTCCTGGCTCCATATCGACCGGGGGGAACACTGAAGCTTTCCTT. Amino acid sequence: CSVPGSISTGGNTEAFL.

This clonotype has only a few counts. This sequence joins TRBV19 and TRBJ2-5; no firm D call. CDR3 length: 13 amino acids. The V end lost 6 bases, the J end lost 2 bases, and 10 bases lay between the germline ends. Germline V gene sequence: CDR1 LNHDA, CDR2 SQIVND (reference sequence). The CDR3 sequence: CASRSEYQETQYF. The DNA for the CDR3 is TGTGCCAGTAGATCGGAGTATCAAGAGACCCAGTACTTC.

In its sample, this clonotype was seen many times. This chain connects TRBV20-1 to TRBJ2-1; no definite D call. The CDR3 has 15 residues. The germline V gene encodes CDR1 DFQATT and CDR2 SNEGSKA (reference sequence). V was shortened by 2 bases and J by 4 bases, with 15 bases between the two germline ends. CDR3 DNA: TGCAGTGCTAGAACACGGCGGCAGGTATACAATGAGCAGTTCTTC. It codes for CSARTRRQVYNEQFF.

This clonotype occurred many times. This chain joins TRBV7-2 and TRBJ2-7; D tentatively reads TRBD1 or TRBD2 (5 bases each). The V end lost 4 bases, the J end lost 0 bases, and 16 bases lay between the germline ends. Germline assignment: CDR1 SGHTA and CDR2 FQGNSA. The CDR3 length is 16 residues. The CDR3 loop is CASSSGTARSSYEQYF. The CDR3 DNA reads TGTGCCAGCAGCTCCGGGACCGCAAGGAGCTCCTACGAGCAGTACTTC.

This clonotype was seen many times. The rearrangement links TRBV5-5 to TRBJ2-3; D might be TRBD1 or TRBD2, each matching 5 bases. Germline CDR1 SGHKS, CDR2 YYEKEE (reference sequence). This CDR3 contains 15 residues. Trimming took 1 base from V and 0 from J, leaving 9 bases between them. In DNA form, the CDR3 reads TGTGCCAGCAGCTTGCTCGGGACGAGCACAGATACGCAGTATTTT. This encodes CASSLLGTSTDTQYF. The entire variable domain, with the rest obtained from reference TRBV5-5 and TRBJ2-3, is as follows: DAGVTQSPTHLIKTRGQQVTLRCSPISGHKSVSWYQQVLGQGPQFIFQYYEKEERGRGNFPDRFSARQFPNYSSELNVNALLLGDSALYLCASSLLGTSTDTQYFGPGTRLTVL.

Details on this clonotype: Given a much more abundant clone one base away, this may be a read error. The chain recombines TRBV12-3 or TRBV12-4 with TRBJ1-1, with a tentative D call TRBD1 (5 bases). The CDR3 is made up of 13 amino acids. This CDR3 is CASSLQVNTEALF. CDR3 DNA sequence: TGTGCCAGCAGCTTACAGGTGAACACTGAAGCTCTCTTT.

This clonotype was counted between two and nine times. The chain links TRBV12-3 or TRBV12-4 to TRBJ2-1; D ambiguous. The CDR3 runs to 13 residues. With 3 bases removed from V and 7 bases from J, the gap between germline ends came to 10 bases. The DNA for the CDR3 is TGTGCCAGCAGTTTTAGTTTGATGAATGAGCAGTTCTTC. It specifies CASSFSLMNEQFF.

J is TRBJ1-4 and V is TRBV4-1; TRBD1 matches 9 bases. CDR1 is MGHRA and CDR2 is YSYEKL in the germline V gene. Trimming at V came to 3 bases and at J to 8 bases, leaving 7 bases not matched to a gene. The CDR3 totals 15 residues. The CDR3 DNA follows: TGCGCCAGCAGCCAGGTCGACAGGGGGGAAGAAAAACTGTTTTTT. Translation gives CASSQVDRGEEKLFF.

This clonotype was recorded at least ten times. The genes are TRBV24-1 and TRBJ2-1; 9 bases fit TRBD2. The CDR3 length is 16 residues. With V trimmed by 3 bases and J by 7 bases, 9 bases remained unmatched. From germline, CDR1 is KGHDR and CDR2 SFDVKD. The CDR3 is CATSDLLRGRGNEQFF. The CDR3 nucleotides read TGTGCCACCAGTGATCTGCTCCGCGGGAGGGGAAATGAGCAGTTCTTC.

This clonotype was observed a handful of times. This may be a read error, as it is one base from a much larger clone. V usage is TRBV20-1 and J usage is TRBJ2-5; D may be TRBD1 (5 bases). Germline-derived CDR1 and CDR2 are DFQATT and SNEGSKA (reference sequence). V was trimmed by 6 bases and J by 1 base, leaving 15 bases between them. The CDR3 spans 14 residues. In nucleotides, the CDR3 is TGCAGTGCCGCGAGACAGAGCTTCCAAGAGACCCAGTACTTC. It encodes CSAARQSFQETQYF.

In this sample, this clonotype turned up a few times. This chain joins TRBV29-1 and TRBJ1-5; D gene uncertain. Trimming pared 4 bases from V and 1 base from J, leaving 8 bases between. The CDR3 consists of 13 residues. CDR1 is SQVTM and CDR2 is ANQGSEA in the germline V gene. The CDR3 loop reads CSVGVRSNQPQHF. The CDR3 DNA is TGCAGCGTTGGGGTGCGGAGCAATCAGCCCCAGCATTTT.

This clonotype occurred many times. The chain links TRBV11-2 to TRBJ2-2; 13 bases fit TRBD2. Trimming removed 0 bases from V and 0 bases from J; junction bases left unmatched: 1. This CDR3 is built from 18 residues. The germline V gene encodes CDR1 SGHAT and CDR2 FQNNGV. CDR3 coding DNA: TGTGCCAGCAGCTTAGAGACTAGCGGGGGGACGAACACCGGGGAGCTGTTTTTT. It codes for CASSLETSGGTNTGELFF.

The rearrangement joins TRBV4-3 to TRBJ1-3; no reliable D call. The CDR3 runs 15 residues. Germline lookup yields CDR1 LGHNA and CDR2 YSLEER. With 4 bases removed from V and 0 bases from J, the gap between germline ends came to 10 bases. CDR3 coding DNA: TGCGCCAGCAGCCCTACCGAGAACTCTGGAAACACCATATATTTT. It translates to CASSPTENSGNTIYF.

This clonotype was observed once. The V gene is TRBV7-2, the J gene TRBJ2-7, with no clear D. The CDR3 runs to 15 residues. CDR1 and CDR2 from the germline V gene are SGHTA and FQGNSA. Trimming cost V 0 bases and J 0 bases, with 9 bases left between them. CDR3 DNA: TGTGCCAGCAGCTTAGCCGCTAGGGCCTCCTACGAGCAGTACGTC. Translation: CASSLAARASYEQYV.

This clonotype has at least ten counts. The chain has TRBV12-3 or TRBV12-4 and TRBJ2-1; 10 bases align to TRBD1. CDR3 length: 17 residues. V dropped 7 bases and J dropped 4; count of bases not matched to a gene: 13. The CDR3 reads CASTTREGGQGYNEQFF. CDR3 nucleotides: TGTGCCAGCACTACGCGTGAAGGGGGACAGGGGTACAATGAGCAGTTCTTC.

This clonotype was observed a few times. The CDR3 region has the DNA TGCAGTGCTATGGGGACAACTAATGAAAAACTGTTTTTT. Amino acids: CSAMGTTNEKLFF. This rearrangement joins TRBV20-1 to TRBJ1-4; D remains ambiguous. V lost 4 bases and J 0 bases, leaving 6 bases between the germline ends. Germline values: CDR1 DFQATT, CDR2 SNEGSKA (reference sequence). The CDR3 consists of 13 residues.

The CDR3 coding sequence is TGCAGTGCCGTGGGGACGGCTCAAGAGACCCAGTACTTC. It specifies CSAVGTAQETQYF. The V and J genes are TRBV20-1 and TRBJ2-5; D could derive from TRBD1 or TRBD2 (5 bases each). The CDR3 consists of 13 residues. From germline, CDR1 is DFQATT and CDR2 SNEGSKA (reference sequence). V dropped 6 bases and J dropped 2 bases, with 13 bases sitting between them.

This clonotype was seen repeatedly, ten times or more. The J gene is TRBJ1-6, the V gene TRBV30; tentatively, D is TRBD1 (5 bases). The CDR3 consists of 14 residues. Trimming removed 4 bases from V and 10 bases from J, with 17 bases in between. Germline V gene sequence: CDR1 GTSNPN, CDR2 SVGIG (reference sequence). This chain's CDR3 is CAWNWDGLGSPLHF. For the CDR3, the DNA is TGTGCCTGGAATTGGGACGGCTTAGGATCACCCCTCCACTTT. The whole variable domain, filled in from reference TRBV30 and TRBJ1-6, reads SQTIHQWPATLVQPVGSPLSLECTVEGTSNPNLYWYRQAAGRGLQLLFYSVGIGQISSEVPQNLSASRPQDRQFILSSKKLLLSDSGFYLCAWNWDGLGSPLHFGNGTRLTVT.